One TCR beta chain is described in this entry. The antigen is unknown. The data originate from a study of vaccination and CD4 T cells after COVID-19. Study background: Convalescent persons amounted to six males plus four females, two of whom were Hispanic.

Treatment: approximately nine-day PBMC culture with coronavirus spike peptide pools or control peptides (ViraFEST assay). ViraFEST used peptide pools to expand antigen-specific T cells before TCR sequencing. Each well held over 1.5 million PBMCs in IL-2 (about 10 IU/ml) medium with around 10 ug/ml peptide pools. The CDR3 runs to 15 residues. Germline CDR1 reads MNHNS; CDR2 reads SASEGT. Trimming took off 4 bases at V and 3 bases at J, with 12 bases between the two ends. Cultured CD4+ T-cell DNA underwent Oncomine TCR Beta short-read sequencing. MiXCR, applied by TCRdb to the PCR reads, yields one record per CDR3 protein. The sample carries just over 15,000 distinct CDR3 sequences, over 50% recorded once.

Sequenced: CD4+ T cells from blood, cultured in vitro. The gene calls are TRBV6-1 and TRBJ1-4; D gene unclear. The clonotype originates from a human donor who had recovered from COVID-19. The CDR3 DNA is TGTGCCAGCAGTGCAGATTGGGCGGCTAATGAAAAACTGTTTTTT. This sequence encodes CASSADWAANEKLFF.